This is a list of T cell receptor beta chains from one sample in a study of Graves' ophthalmopathy and Graves' hyperthyroidism. TCRdb fed the multiplex PCR reads into MiXCR, producing one record per CDR3 protein. The repertoire has roughly 160,000 distinct CDR3 sequences, approximately 40% of them found once; the top ten carry under 6.5%. Sample: peripheral blood. The source of these receptors is a woman aged 40-49 years with Graves' ophthalmopathy. The CDR3 runs from the conserved cysteine through the conserved F or W. The D gene is left open where the match is weak. Clone size is shown for a subset of rows, as once, few, many or a class of expanded clone.

v_call: TRBV28
clone_size: once
j_call: TRBJ1-6
d_call: .
cdr3_nt: TGTGCCAGCAGTTTATCGGGGCCAGGGTCGGGTTCACCCCTCCACTTT
cdr3_aa: CASSLSGPGSGSPLHF

v_call: TRBV29-1
clone_size: many
j_call: TRBJ1-2
d_call: .
cdr3_nt: TGCAGCGTTGAAGACTTTACAGGATTCTATGGCTACACCTTC
cdr3_aa: CSVEDFTGFYGYTF

v_call: TRBV28
clone_size: .
j_call: TRBJ1-5
d_call: .
cdr3_nt: TGTGCCAGCAGTTTATACGGGGGTGGCAATCAGCCCCAGCATTTT
cdr3_aa: CASSLYGGGNQPQHF

v_call: TRBV7-9
clone_size: many
j_call: TRBJ1-2
d_call: .
cdr3_nt: TGTGCCAGCAGCTTATATCGGGAGCTCCCAGGTGGCTACACCTTC
cdr3_aa: CASSLYRELPGGYTF

v_call: TRBV29-1
clone_size: many
j_call: TRBJ1-5
d_call: .
cdr3_nt: TGCAGCGTTGAAGGGCAGGGAAACCAGCCCCAGCATTTT
cdr3_aa: CSVEGQGNQPQHF

v_call: TRBV29-1
clone_size: .
j_call: TRBJ2-7
d_call: .
cdr3_nt: TGCAGCGTTGAAGTTGGCCTAGCGAACTACGAGCAGTACTTC
cdr3_aa: CSVEVGLANYEQYF

v_call: TRBV6-1
clone_size: few
j_call: TRBJ1-6
d_call: .
cdr3_nt: TGTGCCAGCAGATCAGGGTCAGGGCCAAATTCACCCCTCCACTTT
cdr3_aa: CASRSGSGPNSPLHF

v_call: TRBV6-2/TRBV6-3
clone_size: .
j_call: TRBJ2-6
d_call: .
cdr3_nt: TGTGCCAGCAGTTACGGGGCTAGCGACGGGGCCAACGTCCTGACTTTC
cdr3_aa: CASSYGASDGANVLTF

v_call: TRBV5-1
clone_size: many
j_call: TRBJ2-2
d_call: TRBD1
cdr3_nt: TGCGCCAGCAGCTTGCGGACAGGGGGCTACACCGGGGAGCTGTTTTTT
cdr3_aa: CASSLRTGGYTGELFF

v_call: TRBV6-5
clone_size: many
j_call: TRBJ1-2
d_call: .
cdr3_nt: TGTGCCAGCTGGGGGAGGGGGTATGGCTACACCTTC
cdr3_aa: CASWGRGYGYTF

v_call: TRBV27
clone_size: once
j_call: TRBJ1-6
d_call: .
cdr3_nt: TGTGCCAGCAGTTTAGACAGGACAACCTTCAATAATTCACCCCTCCACTTT
cdr3_aa: CASSLDRTTFNNSPLHF

v_call: TRBV2
clone_size: .
j_call: TRBJ2-5
d_call: .
cdr3_nt: TGTGCCAGCCGGGTGGGTGGCGTGACCCAGTACTTC
cdr3_aa: CASRVGGVTQYF

v_call: TRBV6-1
clone_size: .
j_call: TRBJ2-7
d_call: TRBD2
cdr3_nt: TGTGCCAGCAGGGGACTAGCGGAATACGAGCAGTACTTC
cdr3_aa: CASRGLAEYEQYF

v_call: TRBV30
clone_size: few
j_call: TRBJ2-7
d_call: .
cdr3_nt: TGTGCCTGGAGTGTAGCTCCCGCCAGGGCCTACGAGCAGTACTTC
cdr3_aa: CAWSVAPARAYEQYF

v_call: TRBV7-8
clone_size: many
j_call: TRBJ2-2
d_call: .
cdr3_nt: TGTGCCAGCAGCTTAGCGGGGTTCGGGGAGCTGTTTTTT
cdr3_aa: CASSLAGFGELFF

v_call: TRBV6-2/TRBV6-3
clone_size: many
j_call: TRBJ1-5
d_call: .
cdr3_nt: TGTGCCAGCAGTTACTCGAGGATCTATACTAGCAATCAGCCCCAGCATTTT
cdr3_aa: CASSYSRIYTSNQPQHF

v_call: TRBV7-8
clone_size: many
j_call: TRBJ2-7
d_call: TRBD2
cdr3_nt: TGTGCCAGCAGCCCTAGAGTCTTCGGGAGGGGGGAATCCTACGAGCAGTACTTC
cdr3_aa: CASSPRVFGRGESYEQYF

v_call: TRBV6-1
clone_size: .
j_call: TRBJ2-5
d_call: .
cdr3_nt: TGTGCCAGCAGTGAAGACCCCCCAGGGTCGTACCAAGAGACCCAGTACTTC
cdr3_aa: CASSEDPPGSYQETQYF

v_call: TRBV4-1
clone_size: many
j_call: TRBJ1-5
d_call: TRBD1
cdr3_nt: TGCGCCAGCAGCCAAGATTTAACAGGGGATGTCCATCAGCCCCAGCATTTT
cdr3_aa: CASSQDLTGDVHQPQHF

v_call: TRBV27
clone_size: .
j_call: TRBJ2-7
d_call: .
cdr3_nt: TGTGCCAGCAGTCCCTCCATAGGGGGCGAGCAGTACTTC
cdr3_aa: CASSPSIGGEQYF

v_call: TRBV15
clone_size: .
j_call: TRBJ1-3
d_call: .
cdr3_nt: TGTGCCACCAGCAGAGATCCCCCCCGCAGTCCTGGAAACACCATATATTTT
cdr3_aa: CATSRDPPRSPGNTIYF

v_call: TRBV7-8
clone_size: .
j_call: TRBJ2-5
d_call: .
cdr3_nt: TGTGCCAGCAGCTTAGTGGGCGTAGGGCATGGGACCCAGTACTTC
cdr3_aa: CASSLVGVGHGTQYF

v_call: TRBV5-1
clone_size: many
j_call: TRBJ1-1
d_call: .
cdr3_nt: TGCGCCAGCAGCTTCAGCGGACAGCAGAACACTGAAGCTTTCTTT
cdr3_aa: CASSFSGQQNTEAFF

v_call: TRBV12-3/TRBV12-4
clone_size: .
j_call: TRBJ2-5
d_call: TRBD2
cdr3_nt: TGTGCCAGCAGTGCTAGCGGGAGGGCCAAGAGCAGAGAGACCCAGTACTTC
cdr3_aa: CASSASGRAKSRETQYF